This note documents a single T cell receptor (beta chain) sequence. The record originates from a study of blood T cell repertoires in COVID-19. Using immunoSEQ multiplex PCR, the repertoire was profiled, and TCRdb retains in-frame clones only, with some absent. The sample has about 150,000 clones, around 81% seen once. This clonotype originated in a woman in her 40s who had recovered from COVID-19. Specimen: PBMCs or T cells enriched from blood (not recorded which).

CDR3 coding DNA: TGTGCCAGCTCACCAGTGGGGCATGAGCAGTTCTTC. Translating it yields CASSPVGHEQFF. The V gene is TRBV18, the J gene TRBJ2-1; D perhaps matches TRBD1 (5 bases). CDR3 length equals 12 residues. Germline CDR1 is KGHSH and CDR2 is LQKENI. V was trimmed by 2 bases and J by 8 bases, leaving 7 bases between them. The full variable domain, rest sourced from reference TRBV18 and TRBJ2-1, is NAGVMQNPRHLVRRRGQEARLRCSPMKGHSHVYWYRQLPEEGLKFMVYLQKENIIDESGMPKERFSAEFPKEGPSILRIQQVVRGDSAAYFCASSPVGHEQFFGPGTRLTVL.